This TCR beta chain is from a study of shared clonotypes between healthy human individuals. Study-wide context: Donors were two women and a few men aged 18 to 49. Study conclusions and caveats: In this cohort, only blood was sampled, and tissue repertoires likely differ.

In its sample, this clone was seen a few times. Its antigen is not known. The assay used deep level. In the authors' methods: Junction-only immunoSEQ data arrived without quality scores, meaning filtering differed. Produced via immunoSEQ multiplex PCR; TCRdb's table is partial and in-frame only. From that table come the V and J calls and clone size; the DNA was used to work out D and trimming. The repertoire holds about 490,000 clones, with over 60% as singletons. The V and J ends lost 5 bases and 5 bases respectively, with 16 bases between them. The CDR3 runs 15 residues. CDR1 and CDR2 (germline): SGHAT, FQDESV (reference sequence).

The gene calls are TRBV11-1 and TRBJ2-1; D unclear. Sequencing used PBMCs. The TCR sequence derives from a woman in her 40s in good health. Some clones in this sample may be carry-over from other donors' samples. The CDR3 protein is CASSATRLTNNEQFF. The CDR3 DNA follows: TGTGCCAGCAGCGCGACAAGGCTAACTAACAATGAGCAGTTCTTC.